This record looks at one T cell receptor beta chain sequence and its context. Profiled with immunoSEQ multiplex PCR; TCRdb holds only in-frame clones, not every one. Of approximately 40,000 clones detected, about nine tenths appear once; the ten largest clones hold around 0.39%. This sample is drawn from a study of T cell changes during pregnancy in multiple sclerosis. This TCR derives from a female donor in good health, enrolled as a control in a pregnancy study. This specimen consisted of CD4+ T cells from peripheral blood mononuclear cells, obtained in the third trimester of pregnancy.

CDR3 in DNA: TGTGCCAGCCGGAGGGGGCTCGCCTACGAGCAGTACTTC. Protein: CASRRGLAYEQYF. This chain uses TRBV7-9 with TRBJ2-7; possibly TRBD1 for D (7 bases). Germline V gene data show CDR1 as SEHNR and CDR2 as FQNEAQ (reference sequence). The V and J ends lost 8 bases and 2 bases respectively, with 13 bases between them. The CDR3 has 13 amino acids.